This T cell receptor (beta chain) was retrieved from a study of siplizumab effects on memory and regulatory T cells. Generated by immunoSEQ multiplex PCR, the TCRdb table keeps only in-frame clones and is missing some. The sample records more than 85,000 clones, around 90% being singletons. The germline V and J ends were trimmed by 6 bases and 10 bases, with 21 bases remaining between them. Germline-derived CDR1 and CDR2 are SNHLY and FYNNEI. The length of the CDR3 is 14 residues. This sequence was found in a human donor in good health. Sequencing was performed on CD4+ T cells sorted from blood. The chain combines TRBV2 with TRBJ1-1; D is ambiguous. The CDR3 is CASRADTLIRGAFF. The CDR3 region has the DNA TGTGCCAGCAGAGCCGACACCCTGATCCGCGGAGCTTTCTTT.